This T cell receptor beta chain came from a study of blood T cells in healthy people across ages. Whole-study results and caveats: A strong correlation was found between TCR beta diversity and the percentage of naive T cells.

Comment on this clonotype: Its antigen is still unknown.

CDR3 length: 14 residues. V was clipped by 7 bases and J by 4 bases; unmatched bases: 9. CDR1 is SQVTM and CDR2 is ANQGSEA in the germline V gene. A second PCR of roughly 7 to 11 cycles used a sample-barcoded 5' primer and a J-beta primer mix. Using its own MiXCR run on the 5' RACE reads, TCRdb lists one record per CDR3 protein. The sample shows more than 800,000 distinct CDR3 sequences, 35% to 50% of them seen only once. The sequencing input was blood. The chain employs TRBV29-1 and TRBJ1-1; TRBD1 agrees at 10 bases. This TCR was sampled from a woman aged 60-70 years in good health. In DNA, the CDR3 is TGCAGCGGATTCCTAGGGACAGGGGTCACTGAAGCTTTCTTT. It specifies CSGFLGTGVTEAFF. Full variable domain (missing parts from reference TRBV29-1 and TRBJ1-1): SAVISQKPSRDICQRGTSLTIQCQVDSQVTMMFWYRQQPGQSLTLIATANQGSEATYESGFVIDKFPISRPNLTFSTLTVSNMSPEDSSIYLCSGFLGTGVTEAFFGQGTRLTVV.